Included here is one T cell receptor beta chain sequence, with context. The antigen is not known. This sample stems from a study of cytomegalovirus exposure and HLA in healthy donors. Overall study findings and caveats: According to the study, about 180 TCR beta chains were cytomegalovirus-associated. One later analysis, an examination of the 100 to 150 validation repertoires, found that first-cohort TCR clusters tended to co-occur in them. Rarity characterized most TCR sequences, yet some public TCRs appeared in many donors.

Germline V lookup: CDR1 WSHSY, CDR2 SAAADI. The length of the CDR3 is 13 residues. The V end was cut by 4 bases, the J end by 0 bases, with 6 bases between. Separate from the 666-subject first cohort was the approximately 120-subject validation cohort, to which the donors belonged. The data were produced by immunoSEQ multiplex PCR, yet TCRdb's version contains in-frame clones alone and is incomplete. The repertoire holds 150,000 to 200,000 clones, with 86% as singletons. This TCR was sampled from a woman under 30 in good health and CMV-seronegative. Sequenced input: PBMCs. The chain couples TRBV10-2 to TRBJ1-1; D gene unclear. CDR3 region: CASSVEVNTEAFF. In DNA, the CDR3 is TGCGCCAGCAGTGTTGAGGTGAACACTGAAGCTTTCTTT.